This T cell receptor (beta chain) was obtained from a study of CD8 T cells in ankylosing spondylitis (TCRdb year 2017). Looking at the study overall: To find TCR variants linked to disease, the study profiled T cell receptor beta repertoires in ankylosing spondylitis patients and healthy donors. Peripheral blood samples were taken, and synovial fluid was additionally collected from ankylosing spondylitis patients. The whole study cohort included 108 healthy donors and over 20 ankylosing spondylitis patients.

Reads for this sample came from an Illumina HiSeq 2500. TCR beta libraries were prepared by quantitative 5'-RACE with molecular barcodes. The authors' analysis ran thus. A new computational method based on a probabilistic model of VDJ rearrangement was used to identify disease-linked TCR variants. The public sequencing data were trimmed at Q25 with fastp and processed into clonotypes with MiXCR by TCRdb, which kept only in-frame beta chains. When rows share a CDR3 protein, they turn into one entry using the most common DNA and genes. The V and J calls reflect TCRdb's pipeline rather than the authors' work. This sample lists about 250,000 distinct CDR3 sequences; approximately 24% were detected once. 0.5% to 0.75% of the sample is taken by the ten largest. In the case of this clonotype: Its antigen remains undetermined. The input lacks base qualities; no much larger clone sits a single base away.

Results and caveats for the whole study, not just this receptor: Some motif variants had previously been reported in the synovial fluid and blood of reactive arthritis patients, which suggests shared mechanisms of disease initiation. The disease-linked clones showed a CD8+ phenotype and occurred at relatively low frequencies in peripheral blood. A TCR beta motif made up of several highly homologous amino acid variants appeared to be characteristic of blood from ankylosing spondylitis patients. The disease-linked clones were reported as significantly enriched in matched synovial fluid samples from ankylosing spondylitis patients.

V lost 5 bases and J lost 2 bases; the stretch between them is 5 bases long. From its cysteine to its phenylalanine, the CDR3 spans 11 amino acids. CDR3 DNA is the only sequence kept; it has 33 bases, read in frame from the first base. The germline V gene sets CDR1 to SQVTM and CDR2 to ANQGSEA. The chain links TRBV29-1 with TRBJ2-3; confidence is insufficient to name the D gene. This TCR came from a male donor with ankylosing spondylitis or in good health (not recorded which). The sequencing input was blood, either unsorted or a sorted T cell fraction (not recorded which). The sequenced DNA: TGCAGCGTTAGCGTCACAGATACGCAGTATTTT. The resulting protein is CSVSVTDTQYF.